This T cell receptor beta chain comes out of a study of blood T cells in healthy people across ages. A second 7 to 11 cycle PCR used barcoded and J-beta primers. MiXCR, applied by TCRdb to the 5' RACE reads, yields one record per CDR3 protein. The sample comprises some 1.7 million distinct CDR3 sequences, over 25% of which are singletons, and 7.7% rests with the top ten. Trimming shortened V by 3 bases and J by 3 bases, and 10 bases separated the two germline ends. Germline lookup yields CDR1 SGHRS and CDR2 YFSETQ. The CDR3 sequence is 13 residues long. This clonotype has ten or more counts. Sequencing was done on a sample of blood. The V call is TRBV5-1, the J call TRBJ2-7, with D hard to call. This clonotype originated in a woman in her twenties or thirties in good health. CDR3: CASSSGNIYEQYF. CDR3 DNA sequence: TGCGCCAGCAGCTCCGGCAATATCTACGAGCAGTACTTC. The full variable domain, its missing parts supplied by reference TRBV5-1 and TRBJ2-7, is KAGVTQTPRYLIKTRGQQVTLSCSPISGHRSVSWYQQTPGQGLQFLFEYFSETQRNKGNFPGRFSGRQFSNSRSEMNVSTLELGDSALYLCASSSGNIYEQYFGPGTRLTVT.